Below are 9 T cell receptor beta chains sequenced from a single sample in a study of shared clonotypes between healthy human individuals. Clones were read by immunoSEQ multiplex PCR, and TCRdb kept only the in-frame ones, dropping some. The data show fewer than 200,000 clones, about 66% seen once. Sequenced material: memory CD4+ T cells sorted from blood. Sample subset: CD45RA-negative fraction. The receptors here all came from a man aged 25-40 years in good health.

Only a few counts were recorded for this clone. The chain carries TRBV20-1 and TRBJ2-5; D is uncertain. The CDR3 runs to 11 residues. Trimming shortened V by 3 bases and J by 3 bases, and 5 bases separated the two germline ends. Germline V lookup: CDR1 DFQATT, CDR2 SNEGSKA (reference sequence). The CDR3 sequence is CSASKEETQYF. The CDR3 coding sequence is TGCAGTGCTAGCAAAGAAGAGACCCAGTACTTC.

Concerning this clone itself: The germline gene is not matched at one end of the junction; a read error may be the cause. V gene TRBV6-1 combines with J gene TRBJ1-1, with a tentative D call TRBD1 (5 bases). This CDR3 contains 16 residues. The germline CDR1 and CDR2 sequences are MNHNS and SASEGT. CDR3 in amino acids: CASSERSREGNAEAFF. The CDR3 DNA reads TGTGCCAGCAGTGAAAGATCTAGGGAGGGGAACGCTGAAGCTTTCTTT.

This clone occurred once. Other DNA sequences of this sample code for an identical CDR3. The chain is built from TRBV6-5 and TRBJ1-5; D gene ambiguous. Germline loops: CDR1 MNHEY, CDR2 SVGAGI. Trimming cost V 2 bases and J 2 bases, with 4 bases left between them. CDR3 length: 13 amino acids. CDR3 region: CASSYGRNQPQHF. The CDR3 DNA sequence: TGTGCCAGCAGTTACGGGCGCAATCAGCCCCAGCATTTT.

The chain is built from TRBV5-1 and TRBJ2-2; D is unclear. The V end was cut by 7 bases, the J end by 2 bases, with 12 bases between. The CDR3 extends over 14 amino acids. The germline V gene encodes CDR1 SGHRS and CDR2 YFSETQ. CDR3 in amino acids: CASGSGPNTGELFF. For the CDR3, the DNA is TGCGCCAGCGGCTCCGGGCCCAACACCGGGGAGCTGTTTTTT.

To note about this clone: Compared with germline, one end of the junction differs, possibly owing to a read error. The chain uses TRBV5-1 and TRBJ2-1; tentative D call: TRBD1 (5 bases). The CDR3 has 14 amino acids. Germline CDR1 and CDR2: SGHRS and YFSETQ. The CDR3 loop reads CASSQDGHYNGQFF. DNA of the CDR3: TGCGCCAGCAGCCAGGACGGACACTACAATGGGCAGTTCTTC.

This clone was detected a few times. The V gene is TRBV6-1, the J gene TRBJ2-6; 8 positions agree with TRBD2. Germline V gene lookup returns CDR1 MNHNS and CDR2 SASEGT. The trim removed 3 bases at V and 3 bases at J, leaving 4 bases unmatched. The CDR3 has 16 amino acids. CDR3 region: CASSERGAGGANVLTF. The CDR3 region has the DNA TGTGCCAGCAGTGAGCGGGGGGCAGGTGGGGCCAACGTCCTGACTTTC.

This rearrangement joins TRBV5-1 to TRBJ2-6, with D possibly matching TRBD2 (5 bases). Trimming left V 1 base short and J 0 bases short, with 11 bases between. CDR1 is SGHRS, CDR2 YFSETQ, per germline. The CDR3 loop spans 17 amino acids. The CDR3 protein is CASSLSEGNSGANVLTF. The CDR3 DNA is TGCGCCAGCAGCTTGTCAGAGGGCAACTCTGGGGCCAACGTCCTGACTTTC.

This clone was recorded a few times. The chain recombines TRBV5-1 with TRBJ2-5; D unresolved. V shed 3 bases and J shed 9 bases, with 9 bases lying between them. This CDR3 region has 11 residues. Germline loops: CDR1 SGHRS, CDR2 YFSETQ. The CDR3 spells CASSWDGAQYF. CDR3 bases: TGCGCCAGCAGCTGGGATGGGGCCCAGTACTTC.

This clone showed up just a few times. The chain recombines TRBV7-6 with TRBJ2-1, with TRBD2 identical over 8 bases. Germline V gives CDR1 SGHVS, CDR2 FNYEAQ. CDR3 length equals 15 residues. The V gene end was trimmed by 5 bases and the J gene end by 10 bases; junction bases not matched to a gene: 13. The CDR3 nucleotides are TGTGCCAGCAGCCCCGGGGGGGACTATGCGTGGGAGCAGTTCTTC. Amino acid sequence: CASSPGGDYAWEQFF.